One sample yielded the 27 T cell receptor beta chains listed below, sequenced in a study of cytomegalovirus exposure and HLA in healthy donors. Vbeta (60) and Jbeta (13) primers were used in the PCR. The repertoire was sequenced with immunoSEQ multiplex PCR; TCRdb's copy has only in-frame clones and lacks some. Of over 140,000 clones listed, approximately 82% were seen once; the top ten hold about 1.5%. Sequenced input: PBMCs. Every receptor here comes from a man aged 25-40 years in good health and CMV-seropositive.

The CDR3 reads CSALRRTEAFF. The CDR3 nucleotides read TGCAGTGCTTTAAGGAGGACTGAAGCTTTCTTT. V and J are TRBV20-1 and TRBJ1-1; D gene unclear. V lost 5 bases and J lost 5, with 9 bases in between. This CDR3 region has 11 residues. Looked up from germline, CDR1 is DFQATT and CDR2 is SNEGSKA (reference sequence).

V gene TRBV5-4 combines with J gene TRBJ1-1; D is ambiguous. Germline loops: CDR1 SGHNT, CDR2 YYREEE (reference sequence). Trimming took 5 bases from V and 5 from J, leaving 10 bases between them. CDR3 length: 12 residues. CDR3 coding DNA: TGTGCCAGCAGGCCCCGGTTGACTGAAGCTTTCTTT. This sequence encodes CASRPRLTEAFF.

This clone turned up a few times. CDR3 in DNA: TGTGCCAGCAGGAGACTCGGACAGGAGAACACTGAAGCTTTCTTT. Its translation is CASRRLGQENTEAFF. The V and J genes are TRBV6-1 and TRBJ1-1; 7 bases are a match to TRBD1. The CDR3 loop spans 15 amino acids. Losses at the gene ends were 6 bases for V and 1 base for J; bases not matched to a gene: 8. Germline loops: CDR1 MNHNS, CDR2 SASEGT.

The rearrangement uses TRBV27 and TRBJ1-6, with 9 bases that match TRBD1. The CDR3 consists of 14 residues. The germline V gene encodes CDR1 MNHEY and CDR2 SMNVEV (reference sequence). V lost 6 bases to trimming and J lost 9 bases; unmatched junction nucleotides: 6. The CDR3: CASRPGQGRSPLHF. In DNA form, the CDR3 reads TGTGCCAGCAGGCCGGGACAGGGCCGTTCACCCCTCCACTTT.

The V and J genes are TRBV7-2 and TRBJ1-2; D is possibly TRBD1 (6 bases). V was clipped by 5 bases and J by 4 bases, with 11 bases between them. Germline CDR1 reads SGHTA; CDR2 reads FQGNSA. The CDR3 spans 13 residues. CDR3 DNA sequence: TGTGCCAGCAGCCTTGACAGGACCTATGGCTACACCTTC. The encoded protein is CASSLDRTYGYTF. Together with reference TRBV7-2 and TRBJ1-2, the CDR3 gives the full variable domain: GAGVSQSPSNKVTEKGKDVELRCDPISGHTALYWYRQSLGQGLEFLIYFQGNSAPDKSGLPSDRFSAERTGGSVSTLTIQRTQQEDSAVYLCASSLDRTYGYTFGSGTRLTVV.

The V and J genes are TRBV30 and TRBJ1-6, with TRBD1 matching over 7 bases. J lost 8 bases, V lost 2 bases, and 3 bases had no gene match. Germline V gives CDR1 GTSNPN, CDR2 SVGIG (reference sequence). CDR3 length equals 13 residues. The DNA of the CDR3 is TGTGCCTGGAGTAATCAGGGGGATTCACCCCTCCACTTT. Translating gives CAWSNQGDSPLHF.

This chain links TRBV21-1 with TRBJ1-1; the D call of TRBD1 is as the table states it, not checked on the DNA. TRBV21-1 is noted as a pseudogene. The CDR3 runs 19 residues. As DNA, the CDR3 is TGTGCCAGCAGCGAATTCCGGGACAGATCTCTCGAAATGGACACTGAAGCTTTCTTT. This gives the protein CASSEFRDRSLEMDTEAFF.

J is TRBJ2-2 and V is TRBV7-6; 7 bases align to TRBD1. This CDR3 has 17 amino acids. Trimming took 2 bases from V and 4 from J; bases not matched to a gene: 10. Looked up from germline, CDR1 is SGHVS and CDR2 is FNYEAQ. The CDR3 region is CASSLLSATGATGELFF. The CDR3, as DNA: TGTGCCAGCAGCTTATTGTCTGCTACAGGGGCCACCGGGGAGCTGTTTTTT. Full variable domain (rest looked up from reference TRBV7-6 and TRBJ2-2): GAGVSQSPRYKVTKRGQDVALRCDPISGHVSLYWYRQALGQGPEFLTYFNYEAQQDKSGLPNDRFSAERPEGSISTLTIQRTEQRDSAMYRCASSLLSATGATGELFFGEGSRLTVL.

This clone was seen only once. The gene calls are TRBV5-1 and TRBJ2-6, with D maybe TRBD2 (5 bases). This CDR3 is 16 amino acids long. The ends were cut back, 0 bases at V and 4 bases at J, with 11 bases in the middle. Germline V CDR1 and CDR2: SGHRS, YFSETQ. The CDR3 DNA is TGCGCCAGCAGCTTGGAGGCGGGCTCAGGGGCCAACGTCCTGACTTTC. Its protein product is CASSLEAGSGANVLTF.

The chain employs TRBV5-8 and TRBJ2-2; perhaps TRBD2 as D (6 bases). V lost 1 base to trimming and J lost 3 bases, with 7 bases between them. CDR3 length: 14 residues. CDR1 SGHTS and CDR2 YDEGEE come from the germline V gene. Here the CDR3 DNA reads TGTGCCAGCAGCTTGCGGAGGGACACCGGGGAGCTGTTTTTT. Amino acid sequence: CASSLRRDTGELFF.

The chain is built from TRBV5-8 and TRBJ2-2, with a tentative D call TRBD2 (6 bases). CDR3 size: 14 residues. Germline V gene sequence: CDR1 SGHTS, CDR2 YDEGEE. The V end lost 4 bases, the J end lost 4 bases, and 11 bases lay between the germline ends. CDR3 amino acids: CASSRGTGTGELFF. The CDR3 DNA is TGTGCCAGCAGCCGTGGGACTGGCACCGGGGAGCTGTTTTTT.

The chain has TRBV27 and TRBJ1-2; D is perhaps TRBD1 (5 bases). The length of the CDR3 is 15 residues. V was shortened by 6 bases and J by 8 bases, with 22 bases between the two germline ends. Germline V gene lookup returns CDR1 MNHEY and CDR2 SMNVEV (reference sequence). The CDR3 protein is CASRTSPGSLRGYTF. The CDR3 nucleotides are TGTGCCAGCAGGACCTCGCCAGGGTCCCTTAGAGGCTACACCTTC.

The gene calls are TRBV7-2 and TRBJ1-1, with D perhaps matching TRBD1 (5 bases). CDR3 length equals 14 residues. Trimming pared 2 bases from V and 1 base from J, leaving 8 bases between. Germline values: CDR1 SGHTA, CDR2 FQGNSA. In DNA, the CDR3 is TGTGCCAGCAGCTTAAGGAGGGGGAACACTGAAGCTTTCTTT. Its protein product is CASSLRRGNTEAFF. Full variable domain (rest looked up from reference TRBV7-2 and TRBJ1-1): GAGVSQSPSNKVTEKGKDVELRCDPISGHTALYWYRQSLGQGLEFLIYFQGNSAPDKSGLPSDRFSAERTGGSVSTLTIQRTQQEDSAVYLCASSLRRGNTEAFFGQGTRLTVV.

V is TRBV5-6 and J is TRBJ1-2, with 10 bases that match TRBD1. Germline CDR1 is SGHDT and CDR2 is YYEEEE. Unmatched junction bases numbered 9, after V lost 3 bases and J lost 4 bases. This CDR3 region has 16 residues. CDR3 residues: CASSSSGTGDIYGYTF. CDR3 DNA: TGTGCCAGCAGCTCATCCGGGACAGGGGACATCTATGGCTACACCTTC.

Only a few counts were recorded for this clone. The chain has TRBV6-6 and TRBJ2-7, with no clear D. The CDR3 loop spans 13 amino acids. Germline lookup yields CDR1 MNHNY and CDR2 SVGAGI (reference sequence). V dropped 6 bases and J dropped 2 bases, with 11 bases sitting between them. Here the CDR3 DNA reads TGTGCCAGCAGCCCACGGAGACCCTACGAGCAGTACTTC. It is translated as CASSPRRPYEQYF.

DNA for the CDR3: TGTGCCTGGATGAGGGGAAGGACAGTCCGGGAAGCTTTCTTT. Translating it yields CAWMRGRTVREAFF. This rearrangement joins TRBV30 to TRBJ1-1; D may be TRBD1 (6 bases). This CDR3 comprises 14 residues. V gave up 4 bases and J gave up 8 bases, with 20 bases separating them. Germline loops: CDR1 GTSNPN, CDR2 SVGIG (reference sequence).

V and J are TRBV10-1 and TRBJ2-5, with TRBD2 matching 7 bases. The CDR3 totals 16 residues. Germline V CDR1 and CDR2: WNHNN, SYGVQD (reference sequence). V shed 0 bases, J shed 2 bases, and the junction held 6 bases outside the gene matches. The CDR3 region is CASSESGTTRQETQYF. CDR3 coding DNA: TGCGCCAGCAGTGAGTCGGGGACTACCCGGCAAGAGACCCAGTACTTC.

The rearrangement links TRBV6-5 to TRBJ1-2; a weak D match, TRBD1 (5 bases). Trimming pared 2 bases from V and 4 bases from J, leaving 14 bases between. Germline lookup yields CDR1 MNHEY and CDR2 SVGAGI. CDR3 length: 15 amino acids. The CDR3 loop reads CASSYKLGRVYGYTF. The CDR3 coding sequence is TGTGCCAGCAGTTACAAGTTAGGCAGGGTCTATGGCTACACCTTC.

CDR3 sequence: CASSLVPTGGEQFF. The CDR3, as DNA: TGTGCCAGCAGCTTGGTACCGACAGGGGGTGAGCAGTTCTTC. This chain joins TRBV5-5 and TRBJ2-1, with 9 bases matching TRBD1. The germline gives CDR1 SGHKS, CDR2 YYEKEE (reference sequence). The CDR3 extends over 14 amino acids. With V trimmed by 0 bases and J by 9 bases, 4 bases remained unmatched.

The chain combines TRBV5-1 with TRBJ2-7; no clear D. Deletions cut 2 bases from V and 6 bases from J, with 6 bases between. The CDR3 loop spans 11 amino acids. In germline, CDR1 is SGHRS, CDR2 YFSETQ. CDR3 in amino acids: CASSFGGEQYF. CDR3 nucleotide sequence: TGCGCCAGCAGCTTCGGTGGCGAGCAGTACTTC.

The chain uses TRBV7-9 and TRBJ2-5, with a tentative D call TRBD1 (6 bases). CDR3 size: 12 residues. Germline V gives CDR1 SEHNR, CDR2 FQNEAQ (reference sequence). V lost 1 base and J 9 bases, leaving 9 bases between the germline ends. The CDR3 coding sequence is TGTGCCAGCAGCTTAGGAGGGACATCCCAGTACTTC. As protein: CASSLGGTSQYF. The full variable domain, with the rest looked up from reference TRBV7-9 and TRBJ2-5, is DTGVSQNPRHKITKRGQNVTFRCDPISEHNRLYWYRQTLGQGPEFLTYFQNEAQLEKSRLLSDRFSAERPKGSFSTLEIQRTEQGDSAMYLCASSLGGTSQYFGPGTRLLVL.

J is TRBJ1-6 and V is TRBV4-1; 10 bases fit TRBD1. The CDR3 covers 16 residues. The V segment lost 4 bases and the J segment 10 bases; nucleotides outside the gene matches: 10. Germline CDR1 is MGHRA and CDR2 is YSYEKL. The CDR3 DNA follows: TGCGCCAGCAGCCGCGATCGACAGGGGGCAGGGTCACCCCTCCACTTT. Its translation: CASSRDRQGAGSPLHF.

The rearrangement joins TRBV30 to TRBJ2-6; no clear D. Germline V gene lookup returns CDR1 GTSNPN and CDR2 SVGIG (reference sequence). Trimming took 1 base from V and 0 from J, leaving 4 bases between them. The CDR3 loop spans 14 amino acids. This CDR3 reads CAWSGSSGANVLTF. The CDR3, as DNA: TGTGCCTGGAGTGGTAGCTCTGGGGCCAACGTCCTGACTTTC.

The rearrangement uses TRBV7-9 and TRBJ2-7; TRBD2 agrees at 11 bases. Losses at the gene ends were 8 bases for V and 0 bases for J; bases not matched to a gene: 9. This CDR3 is built from 16 residues. Germline CDR1 is SEHNR and CDR2 is FQNEAQ (reference sequence). DNA for the CDR3: TGTGCCAGCTCCCCCACTAGCGGGAGCCTCTCCTACGAGCAGTACTTC. Its translation is CASSPTSGSLSYEQYF.

This rearrangement joins TRBV30 to TRBJ2-3, with D uncertain. Germline V CDR1 and CDR2: GTSNPN, SVGIG (reference sequence). The length of the CDR3 is 12 residues. Deletions cut 2 bases from V and 2 bases from J, with 5 bases between. This CDR3 reads CAWSSTTDTQYF. In nucleotides, the CDR3 is TGTGCCTGGAGTTCTACCACAGATACGCAGTATTTT.

This chain uses TRBV14 with TRBJ2-7; 8 positions match TRBD2. The CDR3 has 14 amino acids. CDR1 is SGHDN, CDR2 FVKESK, per germline. V shed 4 bases, J shed 6 bases, and the junction held 8 bases outside the gene matches. CDR3: CASSPGLAVSEQYF. The CDR3 DNA reads as TGTGCCAGCAGCCCCGGACTAGCAGTGTCCGAGCAGTACTTC. Full variable domain (remainder filled in from reference TRBV14 and TRBJ2-7): EAGVTQFPSHSVIEKGQTVTLRCDPISGHDNLYWYRRVMGKEIKFLLHFVKESKQDESGMPNNRFLAERTGGTYSTLKVQPAELEDSGVYFCASSPGLAVSEQYFGPGTRLTVT.

This clone was recorded once. The CDR3: CASSLANPENEQFF. The DNA for the CDR3 is TGTGCCAGCAGCCTCGCTAATCCTGAAAATGAGCAGTTCTTC. The V call is TRBV9, the J call TRBJ2-1, with D hard to call. The CDR3 extends over 14 amino acids. Germline CDR1 SGDLS, CDR2 YYNGEE. Between the trimmed V and J ends, which lost 4 bases and 7 bases, there was a span of 15 bases.